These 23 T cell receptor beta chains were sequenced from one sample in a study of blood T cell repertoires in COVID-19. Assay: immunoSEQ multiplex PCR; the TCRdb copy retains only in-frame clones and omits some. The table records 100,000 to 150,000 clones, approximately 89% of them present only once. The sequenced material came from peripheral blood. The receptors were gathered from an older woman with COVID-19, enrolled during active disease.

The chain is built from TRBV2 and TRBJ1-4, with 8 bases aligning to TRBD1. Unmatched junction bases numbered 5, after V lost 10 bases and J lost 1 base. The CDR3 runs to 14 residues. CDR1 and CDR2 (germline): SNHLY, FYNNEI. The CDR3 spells CATPTGGTNEKLFF. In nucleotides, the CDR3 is TGTGCCACCCCAACAGGGGGAACTAATGAAAAACTGTTTTTT.

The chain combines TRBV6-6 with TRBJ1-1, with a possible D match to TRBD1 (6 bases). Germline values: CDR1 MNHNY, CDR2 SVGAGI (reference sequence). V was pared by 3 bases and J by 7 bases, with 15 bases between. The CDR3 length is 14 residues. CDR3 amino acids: CASSYGNREFEAFF. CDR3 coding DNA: TGTGCCAGCAGTTATGGAAACAGGGAATTTGAAGCTTTCTTT.

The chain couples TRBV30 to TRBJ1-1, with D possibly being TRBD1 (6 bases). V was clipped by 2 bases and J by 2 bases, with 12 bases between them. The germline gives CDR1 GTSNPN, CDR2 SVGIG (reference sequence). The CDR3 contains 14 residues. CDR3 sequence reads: CAWSRGQINTEAFF. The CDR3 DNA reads TGTGCCTGGAGTCGAGGACAGATAAACACTGAAGCTTTCTTT. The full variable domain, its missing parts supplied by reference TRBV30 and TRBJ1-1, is SQTIHQWPATLVQPVGSPLSLECTVEGTSNPNLYWYRQAAGRGLQLLFYSVGIGQISSEVPQNLSASRPQDRQFILSSKKLLLSDSGFYLCAWSRGQINTEAFFGQGTRLTVV.

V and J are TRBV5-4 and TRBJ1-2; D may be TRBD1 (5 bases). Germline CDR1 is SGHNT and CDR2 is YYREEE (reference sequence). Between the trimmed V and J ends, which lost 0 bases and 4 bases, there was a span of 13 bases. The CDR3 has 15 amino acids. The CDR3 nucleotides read TGTGCCAGCAGCTTGGGTGGGCAGGGCACCTATGGCTACACCTTC. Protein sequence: CASSLGGQGTYGYTF.

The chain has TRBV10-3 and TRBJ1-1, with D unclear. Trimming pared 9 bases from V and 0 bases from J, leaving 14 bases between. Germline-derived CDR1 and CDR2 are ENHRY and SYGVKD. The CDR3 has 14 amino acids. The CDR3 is CAMNSQIMNTEAFF. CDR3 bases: TGTGCCATGAACTCCCAAATCATGAACACTGAAGCTTTCTTT.

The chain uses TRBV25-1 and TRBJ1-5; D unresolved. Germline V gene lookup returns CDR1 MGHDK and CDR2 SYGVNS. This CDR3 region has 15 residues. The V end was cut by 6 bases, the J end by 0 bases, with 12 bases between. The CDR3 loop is CASSSHGNSNQPQHF. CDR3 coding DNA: TGTGCCAGCAGCTCCCACGGGAATAGCAATCAGCCCCAGCATTTT. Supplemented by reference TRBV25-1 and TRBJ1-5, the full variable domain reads EADIYQTPRYLVIGTGKKITLECSQTMGHDKMYWYQQDPGMELHLIHYSYGVNSTEKGDLSSESTVSRIRTEHFPLTLESARPSHTSQYLCASSSHGNSNQPQHFGDGTRLSIL.

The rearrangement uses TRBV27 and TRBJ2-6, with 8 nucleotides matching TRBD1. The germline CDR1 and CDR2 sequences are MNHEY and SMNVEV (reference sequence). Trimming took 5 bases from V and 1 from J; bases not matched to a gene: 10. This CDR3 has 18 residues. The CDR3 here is CASSIQGQGRSGANVLTF. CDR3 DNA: TGTGCCAGCAGTATCCAAGGACAGGGTCGATCTGGGGCCAACGTCCTGACTTTC.

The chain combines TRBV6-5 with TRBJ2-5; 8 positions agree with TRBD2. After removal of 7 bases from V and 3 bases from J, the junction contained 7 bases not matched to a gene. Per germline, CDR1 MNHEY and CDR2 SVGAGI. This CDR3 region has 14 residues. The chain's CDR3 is CASNGSGGKETQYF. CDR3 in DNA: TGTGCCAGCAACGGAAGCGGGGGCAAAGAGACCCAGTACTTC.

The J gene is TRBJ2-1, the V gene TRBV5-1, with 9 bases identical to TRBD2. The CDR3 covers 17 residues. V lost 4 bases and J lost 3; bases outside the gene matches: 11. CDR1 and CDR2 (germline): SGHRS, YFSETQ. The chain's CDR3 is CASSMGMRGGFYNEQFF. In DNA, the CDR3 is TGCGCCAGCAGCATGGGGATGCGGGGGGGATTCTACAATGAGCAGTTCTTC.

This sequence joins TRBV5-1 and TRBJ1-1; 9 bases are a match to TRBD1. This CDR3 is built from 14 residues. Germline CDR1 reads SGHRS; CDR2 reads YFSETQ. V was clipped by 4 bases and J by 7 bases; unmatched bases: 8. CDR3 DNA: TGCGCCAGCAGCCTGACCGGGACAGGGAGTGAAGCTTTCTTT. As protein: CASSLTGTGSEAFF.

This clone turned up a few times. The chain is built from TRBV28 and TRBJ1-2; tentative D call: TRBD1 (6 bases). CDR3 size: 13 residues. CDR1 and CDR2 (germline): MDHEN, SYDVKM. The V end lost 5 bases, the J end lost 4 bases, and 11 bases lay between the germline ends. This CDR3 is CASSTTGLYGYTF. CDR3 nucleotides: TGTGCCAGCAGTACTACAGGGCTCTATGGCTACACCTTC.

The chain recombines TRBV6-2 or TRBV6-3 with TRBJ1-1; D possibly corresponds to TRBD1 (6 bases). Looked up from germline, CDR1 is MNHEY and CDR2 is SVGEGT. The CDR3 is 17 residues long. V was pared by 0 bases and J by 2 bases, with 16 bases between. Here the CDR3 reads CASSYSPYRDTNTEAFF. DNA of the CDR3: TGTGCCAGCAGTTACTCACCCTACCGGGACACCAACACTGAAGCTTTCTTT.

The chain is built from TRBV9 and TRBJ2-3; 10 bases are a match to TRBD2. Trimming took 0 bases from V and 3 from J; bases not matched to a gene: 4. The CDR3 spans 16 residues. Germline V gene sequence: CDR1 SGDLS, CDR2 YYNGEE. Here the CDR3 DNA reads TGTGCCAGCAGCGTAGCGAGTAGCGGGGGGACAGATACGCAGTATTTT. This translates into CASSVASSGGTDTQYF.

CDR3 protein: CASSSTSTLSYEQYF. In DNA form, the CDR3 reads TGTGCCAGCAGCTCGACTAGCACTCTCTCCTACGAGCAGTACTTC. The chain is built from TRBV7-9 and TRBJ2-7, with 7 bases lining up with TRBD2. The CDR3 covers 15 residues. With V trimmed by 4 bases and J by 0 bases, 6 bases remained unmatched. The germline CDR1 and CDR2 sequences are SEHNR and FQNEAQ (reference sequence). Looking up the rest from reference TRBV7-9 and TRBJ2-7 gives the full variable domain: DTGVSQNPRHKITKRGQNVTFRCDPISEHNRLYWYRQTLGQGPEFLTYFQNEAQLEKSRLLSDRFSAERPKGSFSTLEIQRTEQGDSAMYLCASSSTSTLSYEQYFGPGTRLTVT.

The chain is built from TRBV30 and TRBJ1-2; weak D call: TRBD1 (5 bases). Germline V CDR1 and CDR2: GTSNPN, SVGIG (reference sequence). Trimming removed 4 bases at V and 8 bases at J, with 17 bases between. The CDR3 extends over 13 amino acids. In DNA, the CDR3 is TGTGCCTGGACAGCGGGGCCCCTTTTGGGCTACACCTTC. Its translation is CAWTAGPLLGYTF.

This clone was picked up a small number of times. CDR3 in amino acids: CASSRQDRGPYEQYF. CDR3 in DNA: TGTGCCAGCAGCCGTCAGGACAGGGGGCCCTACGAGCAGTACTTC. The chain recombines TRBV3-1 (or the pseudogene TRBV3-2) with TRBJ2-7; 11 bases are a match to TRBD1. The CDR3 totals 15 residues. Looked up from germline, CDR1 is LGHDT and CDR2 is YNNKEL (reference sequence). Trimming removed 4 bases from V and 2 bases from J; junction bases left unmatched: 4.

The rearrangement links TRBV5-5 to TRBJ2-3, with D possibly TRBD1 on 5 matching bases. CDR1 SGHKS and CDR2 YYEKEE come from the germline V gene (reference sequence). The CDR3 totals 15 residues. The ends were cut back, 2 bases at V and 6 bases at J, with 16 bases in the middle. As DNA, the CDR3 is TGTGCCAGCAGCTTTCTCGGCAGGGTAACTGATACGCAGTATTTT. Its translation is CASSFLGRVTDTQYF.

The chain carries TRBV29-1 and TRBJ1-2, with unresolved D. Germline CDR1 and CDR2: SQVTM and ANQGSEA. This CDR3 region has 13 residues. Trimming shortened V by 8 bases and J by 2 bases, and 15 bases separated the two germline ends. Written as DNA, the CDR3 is TGCAGCCCCCCCGGGCGCGGGAACTATGGCTACACCTTC. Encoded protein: CSPPGRGNYGYTF.

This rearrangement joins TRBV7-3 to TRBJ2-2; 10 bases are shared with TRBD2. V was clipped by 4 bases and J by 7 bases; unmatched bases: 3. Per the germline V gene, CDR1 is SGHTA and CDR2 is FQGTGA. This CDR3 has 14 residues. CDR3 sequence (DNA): TGTGCCAGCAGCTCTAGCGGGGGTATCGGGGAGCTGTTTTTT. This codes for CASSSSGGIGELFF.

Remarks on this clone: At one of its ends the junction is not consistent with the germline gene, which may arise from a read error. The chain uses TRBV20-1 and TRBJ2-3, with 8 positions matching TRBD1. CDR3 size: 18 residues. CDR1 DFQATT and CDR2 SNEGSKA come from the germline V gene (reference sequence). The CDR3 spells CSASQLTGAYDSTDTQYF. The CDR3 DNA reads TGCAGTGCTAGTCAGTTGACAGGGGCTTACGATAGCACAGATACACAGTATTTT.

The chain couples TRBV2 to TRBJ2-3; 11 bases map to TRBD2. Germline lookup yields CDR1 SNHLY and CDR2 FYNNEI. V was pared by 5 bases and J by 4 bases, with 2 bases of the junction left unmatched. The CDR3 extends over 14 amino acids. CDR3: CASSTSGGADTQYF. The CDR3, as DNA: TGTGCCAGCAGTACTAGCGGGGGCGCAGATACGCAGTATTTT.

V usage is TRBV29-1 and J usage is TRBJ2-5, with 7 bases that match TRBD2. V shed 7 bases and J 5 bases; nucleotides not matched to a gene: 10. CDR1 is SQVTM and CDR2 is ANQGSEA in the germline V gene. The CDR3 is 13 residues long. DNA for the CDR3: TGCAGCGACGAAGGGCGGGGGTCGGAGACCCAGTACTTC. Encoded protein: CSDEGRGSETQYF. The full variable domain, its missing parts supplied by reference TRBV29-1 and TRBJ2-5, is SAVISQKPSRDICQRGTSLTIQCQVDSQVTMMFWYRQQPGQSLTLIATANQGSEATYESGFVIDKFPISRPNLTFSTLTVSNMSPEDSSIYLCSDEGRGSETQYFGPGTRLLVL.

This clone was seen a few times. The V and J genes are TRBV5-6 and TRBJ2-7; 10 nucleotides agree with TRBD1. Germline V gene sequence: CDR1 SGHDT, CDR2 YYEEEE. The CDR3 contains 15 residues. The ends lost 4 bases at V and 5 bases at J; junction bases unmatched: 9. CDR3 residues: CASSRRGQGVNEQYF. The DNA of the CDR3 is TGTGCCAGCAGCCGCCGAGGACAGGGGGTAAACGAGCAGTACTTC.